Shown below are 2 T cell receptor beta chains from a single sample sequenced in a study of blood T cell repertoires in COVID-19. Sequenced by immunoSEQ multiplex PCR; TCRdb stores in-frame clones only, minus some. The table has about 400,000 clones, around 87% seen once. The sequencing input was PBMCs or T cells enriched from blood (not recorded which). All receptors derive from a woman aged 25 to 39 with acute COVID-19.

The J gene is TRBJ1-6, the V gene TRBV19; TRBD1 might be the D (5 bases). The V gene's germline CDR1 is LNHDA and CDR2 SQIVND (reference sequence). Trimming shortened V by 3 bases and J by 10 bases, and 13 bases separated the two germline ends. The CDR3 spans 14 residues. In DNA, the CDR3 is TGTGCCAGTAGTATCGGTTCTAAGGGGTCACCCCTCCACTTT. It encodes CASSIGSKGSPLHF.

The chain's CDR3 is CASSPPSGKDSPLHF. CDR3 bases: TGTGCCAGCTCACCACCGTCGGGAAAGGATTCACCCCTCCACTTT. The rearrangement joins TRBV18 to TRBJ1-6; D gene uncertain. Germline CDR1 KGHSH, CDR2 LQKENI. This CDR3 has 15 amino acids. The V end lost 0 bases, the J end lost 8 bases, and 11 bases lay between the germline ends.